This T cell receptor beta chain was captured in a study of T cell responses to AZD1222 COVID-19 vaccine. Measured with immunoSEQ multiplex PCR; TCRdb has only the in-frame clones, and not every one. Of about 120,000 clones in the sample, roughly 91% were seen once. Comments on this clone: Its cognate antigen is unknown.

Second-dose intervals of approximately 4 or approximately 12 weeks were pooled. General study points: Along spike, vaccine-associated CD4 TCRs were found throughout, with dominance at 160-218 and 743-854. White British donors predominated, females outnumbered males, and clonal diversity was possibly underestimated.

The V gene lost 6 bases and the J gene lost 4 bases, with 4 bases spanning the gap. CDR1 is SQVTM and CDR2 is ANQGSEA in the germline V gene. The CDR3 length is 10 residues. This TCR derives from an adult who received the AZD1222 COVID-19 vaccine. The rearrangement joins TRBV29-1 to TRBJ2-1; D unclear. Sequences were derived from peripheral blood, sampled 28 days after the second AZD1222 dose. The CDR3 DNA reads as TGCAGCGTAGATTACAATGAGCAGTTCTTC. Its translation: CSVDYNEQFF.